This T cell receptor beta chain is drawn from a study of blood T cell repertoires in COVID-19 (dated by TCRdb to 2020 to 2021). With respect to the entire study: Samples from collaborators originated in the United States, Italy and Spain and spanned both the acute and convalescent phases of COVID-19. The material from the prospective study consisted of cDNA or gDNA derived from T cells, B-cell-depleted T cells, or PBMCs. The dataset comprised deeply sampled blood TCRbeta repertoires from subjects exposed to, actively infected with, or recovered from COVID-19. Nearly every sample came with metadata listing a de-identified subject ID, COVID-19 status, age in years and sex. The repertoires were released in a freely available public database intended as a resource for research on the immune response to SARS-CoV-2. Where available, HLA class I and class II types were obtained from metadata supplied by the sample provider rather than from assay-based typing. The samples were drawn from two sources: the first 160 participants of the ongoing ImmuneRACE study, and 1,200 or so subjects contributed by 6 global collaborators. Study-wide findings and limitations: The quantity of clinical and demographic metadata differed by source and by participant and was supplied without curation.

TCRbeta CDR3 regions were amplified from genomic DNA by means of the immunoSEQ Assay, a bias-controlled multiplex PCR. The published analysis was carried out like this. Nucleated cell counts per sample were estimated from amplification of reference gene primers within the assay. To quantify the absolute abundance of each unique TCRbeta CDR3 rearrangement, sequence reads were collapsed and filtered. For each sample, productive Simpson clonality was calculated by taking the square root of Simpson's diversity index across productive rearrangements. This is the immuneACCESS table as TCRdb keeps it, with only in-frame sequences that have V and J called. A part of the clones is gone; compared with another copy, unresolved V genes explain less than half, and the rest is unexplained. V and J calls and clone size are copied from that table; D and trimming were computed from the DNA. The sample has 84,000 or so clones on record, approximately 92% of them singletons. The ten most abundant clones make up approximately 6% of the sample.

Collaborating institutions collected whole blood in K2EDTA tubes following their own protocols. Collaborator samples were shipped for TCRbeta analysis as frozen whole blood, isolated PBMCs, or DNA extracted from either sample type. The CDR3 holds 16 amino acids from the cysteine to the phenylalanine. The entry retains the CDR3 DNA only, 48 bases that are in frame from base 1. Concerning this clone itself: This receptor's antigen is unknown. Per-base quality was not reported, and no clone a single base away is much larger than it.

Rearrangement joined TRBV21-1 to TRBJ2-3; TRBD2 is the table's D call and was not checked against the DNA. TRBV21-1 has pseudogene status. The sample consisted of peripheral blood. The clonotype was recovered from a woman between 55 and 75 years old with active COVID-19. The CDR3 protein sequence reads: CASSKRLAGVGDTQYF. The nucleotide sequence reads as follows: TGTGCCAGCAGCAAAAGGCTAGCGGGAGTAGGTGATACGCAGTATTTT.